The present entry profiles one T cell receptor beta chain with its context. Its specificity is not known. TCRdb fed the 5' RACE reads into MiXCR, producing one record per CDR3 protein. The table shows about 210,000 distinct CDR3 sequences, with roughly 9.4% occurring only once. The data are from a study of identical twins. Findings and limits, study-wide: Within cord blood, abundant beta clonotypes carried fewer insertions, but memory repertoires showed no such trend. Conclusions relied on cross-sectional statistical analysis, not following the same donors. Out-of-frame alpha sequences shared by twins were enriched for low generation probability.

Trimming took 2 bases from V and 5 from J, leaving 13 bases between them. CDR1 is SGHRS and CDR2 is YFSETQ in the germline V gene. This CDR3 is built from 14 residues. Sequencing was done on a sample of memory (CD45RO+) T cells sorted from blood. The chain recombines TRBV5-1 with TRBJ1-1; D is unresolved. The sequence derives from a woman aged 18-30 years in good health. The CDR3 bases are TGCGCCAGCAGCTTAAACAGCGGAGGGACTGAAGCTTTCTTT. Its translation is CASSLNSGGTEAFF.